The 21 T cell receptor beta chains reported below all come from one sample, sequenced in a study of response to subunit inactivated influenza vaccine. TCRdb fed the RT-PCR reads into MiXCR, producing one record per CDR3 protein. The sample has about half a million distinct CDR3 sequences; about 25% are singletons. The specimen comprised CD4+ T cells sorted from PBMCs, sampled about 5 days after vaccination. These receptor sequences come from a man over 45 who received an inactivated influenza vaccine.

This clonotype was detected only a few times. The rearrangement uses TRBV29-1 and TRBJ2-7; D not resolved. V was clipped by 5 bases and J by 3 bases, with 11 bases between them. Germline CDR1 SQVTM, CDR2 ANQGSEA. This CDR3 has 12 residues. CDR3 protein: CSVKTRLYEQYF. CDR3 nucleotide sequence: TGCAGCGTTAAGACCCGTCTCTACGAGCAGTACTTC.

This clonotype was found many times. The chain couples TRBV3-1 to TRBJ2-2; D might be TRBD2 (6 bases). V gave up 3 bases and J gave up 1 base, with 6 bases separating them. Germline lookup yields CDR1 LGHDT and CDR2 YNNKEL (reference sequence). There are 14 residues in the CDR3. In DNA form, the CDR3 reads TGTGCCAGCAGCCAGGGAGGGAACACCGGGGAGCTGTTTTTT. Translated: CASSQGGNTGELFF.

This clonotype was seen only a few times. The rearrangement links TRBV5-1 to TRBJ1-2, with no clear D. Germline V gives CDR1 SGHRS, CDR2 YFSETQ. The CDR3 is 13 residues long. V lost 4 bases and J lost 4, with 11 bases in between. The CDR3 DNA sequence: TGCGCCAGCAGCCCCGGTCTCGGCTATGGCTACACCTTC. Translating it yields CASSPGLGYGYTF.

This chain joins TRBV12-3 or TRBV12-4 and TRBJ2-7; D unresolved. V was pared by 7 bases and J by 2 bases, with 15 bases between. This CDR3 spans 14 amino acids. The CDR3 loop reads CASTKTNAAYEQYF. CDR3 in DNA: TGTGCCAGCACCAAAACCAACGCGGCCTACGAGCAGTACTTC.

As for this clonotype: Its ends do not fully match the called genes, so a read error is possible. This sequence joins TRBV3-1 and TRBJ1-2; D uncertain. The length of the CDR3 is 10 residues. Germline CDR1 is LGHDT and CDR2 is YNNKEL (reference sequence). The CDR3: CASSQEEPVF. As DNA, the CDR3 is TGTGCCAGCAGCCAAGAGGAGCCTGTCTTC.

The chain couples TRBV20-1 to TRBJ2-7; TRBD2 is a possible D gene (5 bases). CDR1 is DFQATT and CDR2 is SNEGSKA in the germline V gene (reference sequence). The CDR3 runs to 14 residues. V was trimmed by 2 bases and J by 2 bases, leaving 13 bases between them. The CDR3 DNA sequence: TGCAGTGCTAGACTCCGGGGTCCTCCCTACGAGCAGTACTTC. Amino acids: CSARLRGPPYEQYF.

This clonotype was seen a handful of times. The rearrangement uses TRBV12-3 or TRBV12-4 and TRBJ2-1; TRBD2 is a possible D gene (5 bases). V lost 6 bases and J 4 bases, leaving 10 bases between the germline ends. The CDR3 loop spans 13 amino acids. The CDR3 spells CASSAREYNEQFF. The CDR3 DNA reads TGTGCCAGCAGCGCTAGGGAGTACAATGAGCAGTTCTTC.

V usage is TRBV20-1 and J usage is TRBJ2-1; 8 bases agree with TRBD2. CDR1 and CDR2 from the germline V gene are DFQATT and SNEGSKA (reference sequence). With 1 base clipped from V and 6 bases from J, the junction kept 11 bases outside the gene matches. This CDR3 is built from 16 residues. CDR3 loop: CSARGLAGLSRNEQFF. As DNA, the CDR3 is TGCAGTGCTAGAGGTCTAGCGGGTCTATCCCGCAATGAGCAGTTCTTC.

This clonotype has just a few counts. The CDR3 DNA sequence: TGCGCCAGCAGCCCGGGATGGCCAGGCCTTACGCAGTATTTT. Its protein is CASSPGWPGLTQYF. V gene TRBV5-1 combines with J gene TRBJ2-3; D may be TRBD2 (5 bases). CDR3 length equals 14 residues. CDR1 and CDR2 (germline): SGHRS, YFSETQ. V lost 4 bases and J lost 8, with 17 bases in between.

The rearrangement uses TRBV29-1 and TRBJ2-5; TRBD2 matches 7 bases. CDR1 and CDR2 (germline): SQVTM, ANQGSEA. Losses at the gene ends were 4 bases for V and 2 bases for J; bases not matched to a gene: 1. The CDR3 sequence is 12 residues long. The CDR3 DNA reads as TGCAGCGTTGCTAGCGGTCAAGAGACCCAGTACTTC. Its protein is CSVASGQETQYF.

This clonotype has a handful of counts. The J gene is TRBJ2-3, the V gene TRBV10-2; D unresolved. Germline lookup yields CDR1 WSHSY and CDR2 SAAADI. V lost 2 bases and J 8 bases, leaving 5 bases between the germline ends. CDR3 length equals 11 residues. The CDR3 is CASSEGATQYF. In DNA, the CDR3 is TGCGCCAGCAGTGAGGGTGCTACGCAGTATTTT.

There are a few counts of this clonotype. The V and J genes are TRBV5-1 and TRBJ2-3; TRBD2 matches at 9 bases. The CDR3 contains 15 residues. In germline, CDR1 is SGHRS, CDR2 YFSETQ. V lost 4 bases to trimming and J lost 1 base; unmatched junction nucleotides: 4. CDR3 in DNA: TGCGCCAGCAGCGGGCGGACTAGCGGCACAGATACGCAGTATTTT. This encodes CASSGRTSGTDTQYF.

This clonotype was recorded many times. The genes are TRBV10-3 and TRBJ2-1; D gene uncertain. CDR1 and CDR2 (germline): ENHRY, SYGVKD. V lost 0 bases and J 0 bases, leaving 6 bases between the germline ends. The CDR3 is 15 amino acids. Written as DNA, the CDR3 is TGTGCCATCAGTGAGTCTGGGGTCTCCTACAATGAGCAGTTCTTC. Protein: CAISESGVSYNEQFF.

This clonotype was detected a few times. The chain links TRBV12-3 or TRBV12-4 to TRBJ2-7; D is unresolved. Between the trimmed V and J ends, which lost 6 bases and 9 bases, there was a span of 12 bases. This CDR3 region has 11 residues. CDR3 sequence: CASSSSFWQYF. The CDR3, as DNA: TGTGCCAGCAGCAGTTCCTTCTGGCAGTACTTC.

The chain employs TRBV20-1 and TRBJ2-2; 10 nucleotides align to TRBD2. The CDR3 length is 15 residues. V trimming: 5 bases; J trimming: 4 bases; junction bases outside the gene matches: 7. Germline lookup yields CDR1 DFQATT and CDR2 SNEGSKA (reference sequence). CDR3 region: CSAEQRGGVTGELFF. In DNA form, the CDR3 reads TGCAGTGCTGAACAGCGGGGGGGTGTCACCGGGGAGCTGTTTTTT.

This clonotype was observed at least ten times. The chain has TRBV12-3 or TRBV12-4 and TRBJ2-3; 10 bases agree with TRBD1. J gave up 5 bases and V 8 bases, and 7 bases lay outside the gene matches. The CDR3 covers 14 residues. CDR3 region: CASVDRGLVDTQYF. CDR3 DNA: TGTGCCAGCGTTGACAGGGGGCTAGTAGATACGCAGTATTTT.

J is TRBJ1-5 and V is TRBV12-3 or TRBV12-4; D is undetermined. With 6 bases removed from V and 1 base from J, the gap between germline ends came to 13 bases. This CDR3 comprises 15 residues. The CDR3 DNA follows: TGTGCCAGCAGCCTGGGGTCCAGAAGCAATCAGCCCCAGCATTTT. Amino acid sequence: CASSLGSRSNQPQHF.

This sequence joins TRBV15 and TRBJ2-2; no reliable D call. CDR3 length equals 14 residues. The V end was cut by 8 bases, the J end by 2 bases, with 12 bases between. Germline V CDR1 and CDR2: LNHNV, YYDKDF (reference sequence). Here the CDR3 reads CATGNRVNTGELFF. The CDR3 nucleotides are TGTGCCACCGGAAACCGGGTTAACACCGGGGAGCTGTTTTTT.

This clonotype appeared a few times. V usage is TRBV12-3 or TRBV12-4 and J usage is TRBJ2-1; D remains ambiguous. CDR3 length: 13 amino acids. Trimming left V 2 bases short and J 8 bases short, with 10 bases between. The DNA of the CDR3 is TGTGCCAGCAGTTTATCTAGGGCCCATGAGCAGTTCTTC. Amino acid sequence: CASSLSRAHEQFF.

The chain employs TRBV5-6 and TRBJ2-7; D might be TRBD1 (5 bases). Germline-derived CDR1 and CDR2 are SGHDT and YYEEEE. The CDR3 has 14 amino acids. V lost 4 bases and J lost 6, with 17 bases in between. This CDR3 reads CASSPRQRVGEQYF. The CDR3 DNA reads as TGTGCCAGCAGCCCTCGACAGAGAGTGGGCGAGCAGTACTTC.

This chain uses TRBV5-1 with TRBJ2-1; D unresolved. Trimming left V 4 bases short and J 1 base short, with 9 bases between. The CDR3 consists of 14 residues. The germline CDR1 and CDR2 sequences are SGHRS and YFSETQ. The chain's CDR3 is CASSPGASYNEQFF. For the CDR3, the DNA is TGCGCCAGCAGCCCCGGCGCGTCCTACAATGAGCAGTTCTTC.